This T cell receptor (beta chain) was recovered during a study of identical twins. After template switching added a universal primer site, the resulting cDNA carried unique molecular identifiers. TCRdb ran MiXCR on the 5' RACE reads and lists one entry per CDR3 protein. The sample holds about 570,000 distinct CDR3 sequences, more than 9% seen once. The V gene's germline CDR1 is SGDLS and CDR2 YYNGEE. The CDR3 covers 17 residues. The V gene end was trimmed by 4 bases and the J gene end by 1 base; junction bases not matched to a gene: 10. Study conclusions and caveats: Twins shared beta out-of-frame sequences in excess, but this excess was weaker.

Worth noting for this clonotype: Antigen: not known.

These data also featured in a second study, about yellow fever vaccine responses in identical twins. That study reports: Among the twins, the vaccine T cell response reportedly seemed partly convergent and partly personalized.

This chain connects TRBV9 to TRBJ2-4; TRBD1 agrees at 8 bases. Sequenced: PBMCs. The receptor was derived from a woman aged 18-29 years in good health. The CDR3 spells CASSPRTGIEAKNIQYF. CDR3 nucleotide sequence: TGTGCCAGCAGCCCCAGGACAGGGATTGAGGCCAAAAACATTCAGTACTTC.